Listed below are T cell receptor beta chains from one sample, sequenced in a study of control samples from healthy donors and cancer patients. TCRdb's copy holds only in-frame clones and misses some; the assay was immunoSEQ multiplex PCR. The sample has approximately 90,000 clones, roughly 86% seen once. The source material was blood. The receptors shown here come from a man aged 25-45 years in good health. CDR3s include the opening cysteine and the closing phenylalanine or tryptophan. A D gene is named only where the DNA matches it firmly. Clone size, where shown, is once, few, many, or a class for clones that have expanded.

D gene | J gene | V gene | clone size | CDR3 DNA | CDR3 protein
. | TRBJ1-1 | TRBV21-1 | . | TGTGCCAGCAGCGGTCGACAGGGGCTGATCACTGAAGCTTTCTTT | CASSGRQGLITEAFF
. | TRBJ1-2 | TRBV12-3/TRBV12-4 | . | TGTGCCAGCAGCATGAGGGCTGGCTACACCTTC | CASSMRAGYTF
TRBD1 | TRBJ2-1 | TRBV24-1 | . | TGTGCCACCGGGACAGGGGACTACAATGAGCAGTTCTTC | CATGTGDYNEQFF
. | TRBJ1-1 | TRBV10-3 | few | TGTGCCATCAGTGACGCGGCGCGGGGCCACACTGAAGCTTTCTTT | CAISDAARGHTEAFF
. | TRBJ1-2 | TRBV4-2 | . | TGTGCCAGCAGCCAAGACAGCTATGGCTACACCTTC | CASSQDSYGYTF
. | TRBJ2-5 | TRBV14 | once | TGTGCCAGCAGCACGACCAGGGGAGGTATGAAGACCCAGTACTTC | CASSTTRGGMKTQYF
TRBD1 | TRBJ1-1 | TRBV15 | once | TGTGCCACCAGCAGAGGGGGACAGTCGCTAGAAGCTTTCTTT | CATSRGGQSLEAFF
. | TRBJ2-3 | TRBV25-1 | . | TGTGCCAGCAGACGAGGGGGAGATACGCAGTATTTT | CASRRGGDTQYF
TRBD1 | TRBJ1-3 | TRBV3-1/TRBV3-2 | . | TGTGCCAGCAGCCAACCCGGGACAGGGACGGAAAACACCATATATTTT | CASSQPGTGTENTIYF
TRBD2 | TRBJ2-3 | TRBV5-4 | . | TGTGCCAGCAGCATGACTAGCGGGGTGACAGATACGCAGTATTTT | CASSMTSGVTDTQYF
TRBD2 | TRBJ2-7 | TRBV5-1 | once | TGCGCCAGCAGCTTAGCGGGGGTCTACGAGCAGTACTTC | CASSLAGVYEQYF
TRBD1 | TRBJ1-2 | TRBV5-1 | . | TGCGCCAGCAGCCGCCCCGGGACAGGGCTTTCTAACTATGGCTACACCTTC | CASSRPGTGLSNYGYTF
. | TRBJ2-7 | TRBV18 | . | TGTGCCAGCTCACCGACAGAAGAATCAACCTACGAGCAGTACTTC | CASSPTEESTYEQYF
TRBD1 | TRBJ1-2 | TRBV27 | . | TGTGCCAGCAGTCCTCGGACAGGGGCCATACTTAACTATGGCTACACCTTC | CASSPRTGAILNYGYTF
. | TRBJ2-1 | TRBV18 | . | TGTGCCAGCTCACCATTGGCTAGGGGAGACAATGAGCAGTTCTTC | CASSPLARGDNEQFF
TRBD1 | TRBJ2-2 | TRBV24-1 | . | TGTGCCACCAGTGATTACAGGGGGCGTATCGGGGAGCTGTTTTTT | CATSDYRGRIGELFF